This T cell receptor (beta chain) comes out of a study of T-cell reconstitution after alpha-beta-depleted transplantation in children. Construction of the TCRbeta library involved unique molecular identifiers. TCRdb re-called the PCR reads through MiXCR, storing one row per CDR3 protein. The table lists about 230,000 distinct CDR3 sequences, approximately 9.7% of them singletons, with approximately 4.7% in the top ten. The CDR3 sequence is 14 residues long. V shed 1 base and J shed 1 base, with 7 bases lying between them. CDR1 and CDR2 from the germline V gene are MGHDK and SYGVNS. The clonotype originates from a human donor who donated a stem cell graft to a child with SCID. Sequencing was performed on PBMCs from the stem cell graft donor, taken from the stem cell graft. The chain is built from TRBV25-1 and TRBJ2-5; unclear D gene. The CDR3 coding sequence is TGTGCCAGCAGTGAATGGCGACTCCAAGAGACCCAGTACTTC. Translated, it gives CASSEWRLQETQYF.